This entry is about one TCR beta chain. The sample originates from a study of blood T cell repertoires in COVID-19. Whole-study context: The cDNA or gDNA used as material had been derived from T cells, B-cell-depleted T cells, or PBMCs.

Profiled with immunoSEQ multiplex PCR; TCRdb holds only in-frame clones, not every one. The sample has under 350,000 clones; approximately 85% are singletons. Trimming cost V 3 bases and J 8 bases; bases outside gene matches: 6. CDR1 and CDR2 from the germline V gene are MNHEY and SMNVEV (reference sequence). This CDR3 has 13 residues. The specimen was peripheral blood. This TCR derives from a human donor in a cohort sampled during active COVID-19. This chain links TRBV27 with TRBJ1-2; 7 bases are a match to TRBD1. The CDR3 DNA follows: TGTGCCAGCAGTTTCCGGGACAGCAGGGGCTACACCTTC. It translates to CASSFRDSRGYTF.